The 9 T cell receptor beta chains in this list originate from one sample, sequenced in a study of response to subunit inactivated influenza vaccine listed by TCRdb under 2018. Library preparation employed RT-PCR. The instrument given in TCRdb is Illumina HiSeq 2500. The raw public data were reprocessed by TCRdb itself: fastp quality trimming at Q25, MiXCR clonotype calling, in-frame beta chains only. For every CDR3 protein sequence, its rows merge into one entry that carries the most common genes and DNA. In all, the sample holds 530,000 or so distinct CDR3 sequences, and 11% to 15% of those were seen once. Jointly, the top ten make up 11% of the sample. The input for sequencing was PBMCs from blood, taken approximately 12 days after vaccination. These receptors came from a man in his forties or fifties who received an inactivated influenza vaccine. Donor details come from another sample of the same person, matched by shared clones.

The table lists this clonotype with a few counts. J is TRBJ1-6 and V is TRBV20-1; D might be TRBD1 (6 bases). Trimming pared 0 bases from V and 9 bases from J, leaving 18 bases between. This CDR3 region has 16 residues. The V gene's germline CDR1 is DFQATT and CDR2 SNEGSKA (reference sequence). The DNA for the CDR3 is TGCAGTGCTAGAGATTCGGCAGGGGAAGAGGGTTCACCCCTCCACTTT. This codes for CSARDSAGEEGSPLHF.

The V and J genes are TRBV11-2 and TRBJ2-1, with TRBD2 identical over 7 bases. The germline V gene has CDR1 SGHAT and CDR2 FQNNGV. V shed 4 bases and J 4 bases; nucleotides not matched to a gene: 19. The CDR3 runs 19 residues. CDR3 region: CASSSISWAGDGAYNEQFF. The DNA of the CDR3 is TGTGCCAGCAGCTCCATCTCCTGGGCGGGAGATGGTGCGTACAATGAGCAGTTCTTC.

This clonotype was counted at least ten times. The J gene is TRBJ1-1, the V gene TRBV5-1, with 8 nucleotides matching TRBD1. Germline V gene lookup returns CDR1 SGHRS and CDR2 YFSETQ. CDR3 size: 15 residues. With V trimmed by 3 bases and J by 5 bases, 9 bases remained unmatched. CDR3 sequence: CASSSTGQGRTEAFF. The CDR3 nucleotides read TGCGCCAGCAGCTCTACTGGACAGGGAAGGACTGAAGCTTTCTTT.

The chain combines TRBV6-5 with TRBJ1-6; D unclear. The CDR3 contains 15 residues. Trimming removed 0 bases at V and 6 bases at J, with 9 bases between. Germline assignment: CDR1 MNHEY and CDR2 SVGAGI. The CDR3 DNA is TGTGCCAGCAGTTACTCGGAGGGAAGTAATTCACCCCTCCACTTT. The encoded protein is CASSYSEGSNSPLHF.

This clonotype was observed at least ten times. The chain links TRBV7-9 to TRBJ1-5, with D possibly being TRBD1 (5 bases). Germline V gene lookup returns CDR1 SEHNR and CDR2 FQNEAQ (reference sequence). The CDR3 covers 14 residues. With 6 bases removed from V and 4 bases from J, the gap between germline ends came to 13 bases. In nucleotides, the CDR3 is TGTGCCAGCAGTGCCGGGACCGGTAATCAGCCCCAGCATTTT. It yields the protein CASSAGTGNQPQHF.

V and J are TRBV4-3 and TRBJ2-7, with TRBD2 identical over 7 bases. Looked up from germline, CDR1 is LGHNA and CDR2 is YSLEER. There are 16 residues in the CDR3. Unmatched junction bases numbered 7, after V lost 0 bases and J lost 2 bases. CDR3 DNA: TGCGCCAGCAGCCAAGATCTGGGAGGGGATCCCTACGAGCAGTACTTC. Its protein product is CASSQDLGGDPYEQYF.

This clonotype was seen more than once but under ten times. The chain employs TRBV18 and TRBJ2-7; D uncertain. With 0 bases removed from V and 2 bases from J, the gap between germline ends came to 8 bases. The length of the CDR3 is 14 residues. Germline V gives CDR1 KGHSH, CDR2 LQKENI. The CDR3 DNA sequence: TGTGCCAGCTCACCACCGGGGTCAACCTACGAGCAGTACTTC. This gives the protein CASSPPGSTYEQYF.

A few counts support this clonotype. This chain joins TRBV20-1 and TRBJ1-1; 9 bases are a match to TRBD1. The CDR3 covers 14 residues. The germline V gene has CDR1 DFQATT and CDR2 SNEGSKA (reference sequence). J was trimmed by 5 bases and V by 3 bases; bases with no gene match: 7. CDR3 in amino acids: CSASRDRASTEAFF. In DNA form, the CDR3 reads TGCAGTGCTAGTAGGGACAGGGCTTCAACTGAAGCTTTCTTT.

The rearrangement links TRBV6-1 to TRBJ1-2; tentatively, D is TRBD1 (5 bases). The CDR3 is 14 residues long. V shed 8 bases and J shed 6 bases, with 19 bases lying between them. The germline V gene has CDR1 MNHNS and CDR2 SASEGT. The CDR3 loop reads CASSLSGGLDGYTF. CDR3 bases: TGTGCCAGCTCTCTCTCCGGGGGTTTAGATGGCTACACCTTC.